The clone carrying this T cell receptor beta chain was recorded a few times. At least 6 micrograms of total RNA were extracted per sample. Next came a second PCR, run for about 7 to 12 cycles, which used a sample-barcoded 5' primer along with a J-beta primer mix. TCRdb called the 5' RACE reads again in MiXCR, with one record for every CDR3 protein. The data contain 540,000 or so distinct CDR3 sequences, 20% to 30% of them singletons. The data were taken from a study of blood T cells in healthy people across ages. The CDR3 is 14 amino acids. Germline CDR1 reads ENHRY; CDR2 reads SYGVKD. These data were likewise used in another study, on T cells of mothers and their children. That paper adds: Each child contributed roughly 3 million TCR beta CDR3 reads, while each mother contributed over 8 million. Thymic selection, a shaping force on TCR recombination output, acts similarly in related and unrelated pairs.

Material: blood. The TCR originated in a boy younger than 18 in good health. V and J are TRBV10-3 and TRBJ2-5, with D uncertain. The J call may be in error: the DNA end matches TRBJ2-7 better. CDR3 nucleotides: TGTGCCATCAGTGAGTCCCCGGATTCCTACGAGCAGTACTTC. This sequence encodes CAISESPDSYEQYF.